The entry below describes one T cell receptor (beta chain). The target of this receptor is not known. No base quality information exists; no much larger clone differs at one position. In light of the paper, this sample's time point label describes: inflamed ileum from the surgical specimen. To be eligible, patients had to be adults with ileal or ileocolonic Crohn's disease and an indication for ileocolonic resection. Whole ileal mucosal biopsies were stored frozen at -80°C before DNA extraction. Genomic DNA was extracted from frozen whole biopsies using a TRizol-based method and was quantified with a NanoDrop 2000 spectrophotometer. Relative to germline, V is 5 bases shorter and J is 0 bases shorter, with 17 bases between their ends. Taken from the germline V gene, the CDR1 and CDR2 loops are KGHSH and LQKENI. The CDR3 contains 16 residues, cysteine and phenylalanine counted. Only the CDR3 DNA stays, 48 bases, in frame from base 1.

The data were taken from a study of T cell repertoires in ileal Crohn's disease (dated by TCRdb to 2018 to 2020). In the study overall: The median duration of disease was approximately 8.3 years, and at the time of surgery roughly 38% of patients were active smokers. Every patient underwent surgery because of a complication, which was stricturing disease in around 61% of cases and penetrating disease in roughly 39%. About half of the patients received postoperative therapy: over nine received thiopurines and around 19 received anti-TNF agents. M0 samples were biopsies from the inflamed portion of the ileum in the surgical resection specimen. For commercial TCRB immunosequencing, about 500 nanograms of biopsy DNA were submitted for each sample. A prospective multicentre cohort supplied the approximately 56 Crohn's disease patients whose TCR repertoires were analysed. Running in parallel with the study was a multicentre cohort set up to find predictors of early endoscopic recurrence following ileocolonic resection. Endoscopic postoperative recurrence was defined by a Rutgeerts score above i0. A total of approximately 170 mucosal samples from about 57 patients were sequenced, collected from several sites on the surgical specimen and at postoperative endoscopy. Summary of the overall study and its limitations: Endoscopic recurrence was linked to a higher percentage of high-frequency clones at surgery, and recurrence occurred in every patient whose clonality exceeded 26.8% (18/57). Compared with non-smokers, patients who were active smokers at surgery showed a significantly higher proportion of clonal expansions (25.9% vs 17.9%, p=0.02). Mucosal CD4 and CD8 T cells were sorted and sequenced only in a subgroup of patients, the size of which was not stated. Compared with CD4 T cells, sorted CD8 T cells contained more high-frequency clones, which suggests that the mucosal expansions were mostly CD8.

Library preparation employed the immunoSEQ multiplex PCR assay. Adaptive Biotechnology amplified the CDR3 regions from genomic DNA with a two-step multiplex PCR designed to control amplification bias. The first PCR used primers for every V and J gene segment; the second PCR added barcodes and Illumina adapters. CDR3 libraries were sequenced on an Illumina instrument. The original methods were these. The analysis used both the pipelines supplied by the vendor and custom analysis of the raw data in R/Bioconductor with R version 3.3.0. Clonality, ranging from 0 to 1, was calculated as the inverse of the normalised Shannon entropy of all productive clones. High-frequency clones were defined as the repertoire share of the top 100 clones, retaining only clones passing a 95% confidence test. Repertoire diversity was measured with the Simpson index, and overlap between samples was measured with the Morisita-Horn index. The table comes from immuneACCESS by way of TCRdb, which keeps in-frame sequences with V and J called. Part of the clones is missing from these tables; in studies checked, under half for an unresolved V gene and the rest for unknown reasons. From that table come the V and J calls and clone size; the DNA was used to work out D and trimming. Here the sample has 1,500 to 2,000 clones; 86% occur a single time. The top ten constitute around a sixth of the sample.

This TCR came from an adult with Crohn's disease. The chain was built from TRBV18 and TRBJ2-7, and TRBD2 may be the D gene, going by 5 matching bases. Sequencing used ileal tissue. The sequence in DNA is TGTGCCAGCTCAAGTAGTGGAGGAGTGAACTCCTACGAGCAGTACTTC. Its product reads: CASSSSGGVNSYEQYF.